This TCR beta chain was recorded in a study of siplizumab effects on memory and regulatory T cells. Regarding the study as a whole: Under siplizumab, alloreactive sequences traced to unstimulated CD4+ memory cells were significantly reduced. It was not possible to assign a naive or memory phenotype to roughly 75-96% of proliferating CD4+ or CD8+ clones. Contribution to the alloresponse seemed major for naive T cells, which also seemed more diverse than memory cells.

Profiling relied on immunoSEQ multiplex PCR, and the TCRdb table lists in-frame clones only, not all of them. The sample includes approximately 14,000 clones, over 40% of them seen just once. V was clipped by 1 base and J by 2 bases, with 9 bases between them. Germline values: CDR1 SGHVS, CDR2 FNYEAQ. This CDR3 is 15 amino acids long. Coculturing at 37°C lasted five to seven days for the mixed lymphocyte reaction cells. Worth noting for this clone: The antigen remains unidentified.

This chain uses TRBV7-6 with TRBJ2-1; D not certain. Sequencing was performed on CFSE-low (dividing) CD4+ T cells sorted from an allogeneic mixed lymphocyte reaction. The sequence was collected from a human donor in good health; the cells came from an allogeneic mixed lymphocyte reaction. Some clones in this sample may be carry-over from other donors' samples. The CDR3 protein is CASSLVSETYNEQFF. The CDR3 nucleotides read TGTGCCAGCAGCTTAGTTTCGGAGACCTACAATGAGCAGTTCTTC. Using reference TRBV7-6 and TRBJ2-1 for the parts outside the CDR3, the full variable domain is GAGVSQSPRYKVTKRGQDVALRCDPISGHVSLYWYRQALGQGPEFLTYFNYEAQQDKSGLPNDRFSAERPEGSISTLTIQRTEQRDSAMYRCASSLVSETYNEQFFGPGTRLTVL.